The rows below give T cell receptor beta chains drawn from one sample of a study of cytomegalovirus exposure and HLA in healthy donors. The protocol was immunoSEQ multiplex PCR, while the TCRdb copy is restricted to in-frame clones and leaves out a portion. Among about 120,000 clones, around three quarters were seen once, and the ten largest hold over 2.5%. Sequencing was performed on PBMCs. The source is a woman in her forties or fifties in good health and CMV-seronegative. CDR3s include the opening cysteine and the closing phenylalanine or tryptophan. The D gene is left open where the match is weak. Clone size appears in some rows only: once, few, many, or a class for an expanded clone.

J gene: TRBJ2-1
V gene: TRBV14
D gene: NA
clone size: once
CDR3 protein: CASSQDPTRWFF
CDR3 DNA: TGTGCCAGCAGCCAAGACCCTACCAGGTGGTTCTTC

J gene: TRBJ1-1
V gene: TRBV7-2
D gene: TRBD1
clone size: NA
CDR3 protein: CASSQSGQGLTEAFF
CDR3 DNA: TGTGCCAGCAGCCAATCAGGACAGGGCTTAACTGAAGCTTTCTTT

J gene: TRBJ2-5
V gene: TRBV10-2
D gene: TRBD2
clone size: NA
CDR3 protein: CASNPGLGAETQYF
CDR3 DNA: TGCGCCAGCAATCCGGGACTAGGGGCAGAGACCCAGTACTTC

J gene: TRBJ2-7
V gene: TRBV5-1
D gene: TRBD1
clone size: few
CDR3 protein: CASSLDGTVPYEQYF
CDR3 DNA: TGCGCCAGCAGCTTGGATGGGACAGTCCCCTACGAGCAGTACTTC

J gene: TRBJ1-3
V gene: TRBV19
D gene: TRBD1
clone size: NA
CDR3 protein: CASSGDRGNTIYF
CDR3 DNA: TGTGCCAGTAGTGGGGACAGAGGAAACACCATATATTTT

J gene: TRBJ2-7
V gene: TRBV7-9
D gene: NA
clone size: NA
CDR3 protein: CSSSLRDQLVYEQYF
CDR3 DNA: TGTTCCAGCAGCTTGCGGGACCAACTAGTTTACGAGCAGTACTTC

J gene: TRBJ1-5
V gene: TRBV10-3
D gene: NA
clone size: NA
CDR3 protein: CATRGRGGADNQPQHF
CDR3 DNA: TGTGCCACCAGGGGTCGGGGGGGAGCCGACAATCAGCCCCAGCATTTT

J gene: TRBJ2-1
V gene: TRBV13
D gene: NA
clone size: NA
CDR3 protein: CASSLAATGIHYNEQFF
CDR3 DNA: TGTGCCAGCAGCTTAGCCGCTACAGGGATTCACTACAATGAGCAGTTCTTC

J gene: TRBJ2-3
V gene: TRBV7-2
D gene: TRBD2
clone size: NA
CDR3 protein: CASSLRAGVGDTQYF
CDR3 DNA: TGTGCCAGCAGCTTAAGAGCGGGAGTAGGAGATACGCAGTATTTT

J gene: TRBJ1-2
V gene: TRBV10-3
D gene: TRBD1
clone size: NA
CDR3 protein: CAINPGQGGGGYTF
CDR3 DNA: TGTGCCATCAACCCAGGACAGGGAGGAGGCGGCTACACCTTC

J gene: TRBJ1-1
V gene: TRBV19
D gene: NA
clone size: once
CDR3 protein: CASSHLVSPSEAFF
CDR3 DNA: TGTGCCAGTAGTCACTTAGTATCCCCCTCTGAAGCTTTCTTT

J gene: TRBJ1-4
V gene: TRBV28
D gene: NA
clone size: NA
CDR3 protein: CASSLVQGGATNEKLFF
CDR3 DNA: TGTGCCAGCAGTTTGGTACAGGGCGGAGCAACTAATGAAAAACTGTTTTTT

J gene: TRBJ2-2
V gene: TRBV28
D gene: NA
clone size: NA
CDR3 protein: CASRDKYTGELFF
CDR3 DNA: TGTGCCAGCAGGGACAAATACACCGGGGAGCTGTTTTTT

J gene: TRBJ1-2
V gene: TRBV5-1
D gene: NA
clone size: few
CDR3 protein: CASRPKSGDGYTF
CDR3 DNA: TGCGCCAGCAGACCCAAGTCAGGTGATGGCTACACCTTC

J gene: TRBJ2-7
V gene: TRBV30
D gene: NA
clone size: once
CDR3 protein: CAWSGGGPYEQYF
CDR3 DNA: TGTGCCTGGAGCGGCGGAGGACCCTACGAGCAGTACTTC

J gene: TRBJ2-5
V gene: TRBV4-3
D gene: TRBD1
clone size: NA
CDR3 protein: CASSQGGRGQETQYF
CDR3 DNA: TGCGCCAGCAGCCAAGGGGGCAGGGGGCAAGAGACCCAGTACTTC

J gene: TRBJ1-5
V gene: TRBV27
D gene: NA
clone size: NA
CDR3 protein: CASGTPRDQPQHF
CDR3 DNA: TGTGCCAGCGGGACACCAAGAGATCAGCCCCAGCATTTT

J gene: TRBJ2-7
V gene: TRBV5-1
D gene: NA
clone size: NA
CDR3 protein: CASSLTGTSYEQYF
CDR3 DNA: TGCGCCAGCAGCTTGACAGGGACCTCCTACGAGCAGTACTTC

J gene: TRBJ1-5
V gene: TRBV6-5
D gene: NA
clone size: NA
CDR3 protein: CASSLQFQPQHF
CDR3 DNA: TGTGCCAGCAGTCTTCAGTTTCAGCCCCAGCATTTT

J gene: TRBJ2-5
V gene: TRBV10-3
D gene: TRBD2
clone size: NA
CDR3 protein: CAIAPTGGETQYF
CDR3 DNA: TGTGCCATCGCACCTACGGGAGGGGAGACCCAGTACTTC

J gene: TRBJ2-5
V gene: TRBV30
D gene: NA
clone size: few
CDR3 protein: CAWGKQETQYF
CDR3 DNA: TGTGCCTGGGGCAAGCAAGAGACCCAGTACTTC

J gene: TRBJ2-7
V gene: TRBV5-6
D gene: TRBD1
clone size: NA
CDR3 protein: CASSLRDRGRYGEQYF
CDR3 DNA: TGTGCCAGCAGCTTGCGGGACAGGGGGCGTTATGGGGAGCAGTACTTC